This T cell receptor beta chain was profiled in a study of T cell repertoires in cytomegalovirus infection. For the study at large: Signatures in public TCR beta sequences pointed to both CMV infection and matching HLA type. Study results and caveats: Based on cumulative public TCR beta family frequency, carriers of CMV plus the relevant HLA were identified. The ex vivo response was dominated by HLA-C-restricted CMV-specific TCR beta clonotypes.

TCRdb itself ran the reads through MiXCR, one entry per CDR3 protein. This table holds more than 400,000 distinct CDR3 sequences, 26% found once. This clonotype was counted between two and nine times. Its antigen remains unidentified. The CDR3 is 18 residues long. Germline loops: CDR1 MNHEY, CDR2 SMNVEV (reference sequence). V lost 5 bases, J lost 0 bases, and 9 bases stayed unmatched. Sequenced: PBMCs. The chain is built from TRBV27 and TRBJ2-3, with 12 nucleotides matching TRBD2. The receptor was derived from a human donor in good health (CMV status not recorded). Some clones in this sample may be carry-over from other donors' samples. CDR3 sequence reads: CASSHRRTSGTSTDTQYF. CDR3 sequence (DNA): TGTGCCAGCAGTCACCGTCGGACTAGCGGGACGAGCACAGATACGCAGTATTTT.